The source of this T cell receptor (beta chain) is a study of regulatory T cells in long-lasting Graves disease. CDR1 and CDR2 from the germline V gene are MGHDK and SYGVNS. V shed 6 bases and J 10 bases; nucleotides not matched to a gene: 5. This CDR3 is 14 amino acids long. To make TCR beta libraries, researchers used iRepertoire HTBI primers and Arm-PCR of CDR3 regions. TCRdb re-derived calls from the multiplex PCR reads in MiXCR, one entry per CDR3 protein. In the table there are hundreds of thousands of distinct CDR3 sequences, about 32% of which are singletons. This clonotype was counted only a few times. As for time point: persistent/refractory GD, antithyroid drugs over 5 years with positive TRAb. Following extraction of RNA from PBMCs, that RNA was used to make the TCR library.

The rearrangement links TRBV25-1 to TRBJ1-6; 11 positions match TRBD1. The sequence was collected from a female donor with Graves disease. The sample was peripheral blood mononuclear cells (PBMCs), taken when the disease was refractory, from a patient treated with antithyroid drugs. The CDR3: CASRRTGGESPLHF. The CDR3 nucleotides read TGTGCCAGCAGGCGGACAGGGGGCGAGTCACCCCTCCACTTT. Using reference TRBV25-1 and TRBJ1-6 for the parts outside the CDR3, the full variable domain is EADIYQTPRYLVIGTGKKITLECSQTMGHDKMYWYQQDPGMELHLIHYSYGVNSTEKGDLSSESTVSRIRTEHFPLTLESARPSHTSQYLCASRRTGGESPLHFGNGTRLTVT.